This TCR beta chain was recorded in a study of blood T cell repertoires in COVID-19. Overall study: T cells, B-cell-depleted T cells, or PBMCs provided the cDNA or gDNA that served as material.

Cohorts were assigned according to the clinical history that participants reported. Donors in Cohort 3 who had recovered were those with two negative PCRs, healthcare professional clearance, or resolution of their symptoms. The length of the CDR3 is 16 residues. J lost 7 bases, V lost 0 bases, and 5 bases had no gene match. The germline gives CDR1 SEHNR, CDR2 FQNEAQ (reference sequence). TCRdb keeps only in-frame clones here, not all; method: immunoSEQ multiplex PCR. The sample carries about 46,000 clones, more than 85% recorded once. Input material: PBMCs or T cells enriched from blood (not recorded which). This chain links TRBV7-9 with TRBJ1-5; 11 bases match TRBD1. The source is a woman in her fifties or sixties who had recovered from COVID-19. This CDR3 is CASSLAWTGGQQPQHF. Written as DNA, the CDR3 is TGTGCCAGCAGCTTAGCTTGGACAGGGGGCCAACAGCCCCAGCATTTT.